Below are 9 T cell receptor beta chains sequenced from a single sample in a study of regulatory T cells in long-lasting Graves disease. Time point: newly diagnosed GD, antithyroid drugs for less than 3 months. The TCR library was prepared using RNA isolated from PBMCs. iRepertoire HTBI primers and Arm-PCR of CDR3 regions built TCR beta libraries. TCRdb reprocessed the multiplex PCR reads via MiXCR and lists one record per CDR3 protein. The repertoire holds about 540,000 distinct CDR3 sequences, with roughly 14% as singletons. These data were also filed under a second study, of T cells in Graves' hyperthyroidism and ophthalmopathy.

Sequenced material: peripheral blood mononuclear cells (PBMCs), taken at new diagnosis, from a patient treated with antithyroid drugs. The origin of the receptors is a man aged 25 to 40 with Graves disease.

The table lists this clonotype with a few counts. The chain links TRBV10-3 to TRBJ1-4, with a possible D match to TRBD1 (6 bases). V was shortened by 0 bases and J by 5 bases, with 10 bases between the two germline ends. From germline, CDR1 is ENHRY and CDR2 SYGVKD. This CDR3 region has 15 residues. The CDR3 protein is CAISESGRGNEKLFF. The CDR3 region has the DNA TGTGCCATCAGTGAGTCCGGCAGGGGAAATGAAAAACTGTTTTTT.

This chain uses TRBV19 with TRBJ2-3; TRBD2 aligns across 10 bases. The J segment lost 4 bases and the V segment lost 7 bases, leaving 8 bases of the junction unmatched. This CDR3 has 15 amino acids. Germline CDR1 and CDR2: LNHDA and SQIVND (reference sequence). Here the CDR3 reads CASTPAGGPSDTQYF. The DNA of the CDR3 is TGTGCCAGTACCCCAGCGGGAGGGCCCTCAGATACGCAGTATTTT.

This clonotype was found many times. The chain couples TRBV7-8 to TRBJ1-6, with 7 bases identical to TRBD1. The J segment lost 8 bases and the V segment lost 3 bases, leaving 7 bases of the junction unmatched. There are 15 residues in the CDR3. CDR1 is SGHVS, CDR2 FQNEAQ, per germline. Here the CDR3 reads CASSFSGGGDSPLHF. DNA of the CDR3: TGTGCCAGCAGCTTCTCTGGAGGGGGCGATTCACCCCTCCACTTT.

There are a few counts of this clonotype. V gene TRBV29-1 combines with J gene TRBJ2-7, with 7 positions matching TRBD1. Per germline, CDR1 SQVTM and CDR2 ANQGSEA. This CDR3 is built from 11 residues. V dropped 4 bases and J dropped 7; count of bases not matched to a gene: 4. Here the CDR3 reads CSVVRGREQYF. The CDR3 nucleotides read TGCAGCGTTGTTAGGGGGCGAGAGCAGTACTTC.

This clonotype was detected many times. V is TRBV7-9 and J is TRBJ2-7, with TRBD1 identical over 10 bases. From germline, CDR1 is SEHNR and CDR2 FQNEAQ (reference sequence). The trim removed 5 bases at V and 4 bases at J, leaving 8 bases unmatched. This CDR3 contains 15 residues. CDR3 residues: CASSLEGQGKYEQYF. The CDR3 DNA reads as TGTGCCAGCAGCCTGGAGGGACAGGGGAAGTACGAGCAGTACTTC.

This clonotype came up a few times. CDR3 bases: TGTGCCAGCAGCCAAGATCGGACTAGTTACAATGAGCAGTTCTTC. This translates into CASSQDRTSYNEQFF. The chain uses TRBV4-2 and TRBJ2-1; 7 nucleotides align to TRBD2. V lost 0 bases and J lost 4; bases outside the gene matches: 3. Germline-derived CDR1 and CDR2 are LGHNA and YNFKEQ. The CDR3 is made up of 15 amino acids.

This clonotype was seen many times. The J gene is TRBJ1-2, the V gene TRBV2; D might be TRBD1 (5 bases). V lost 11 bases and J lost 8, with 15 bases in between. The CDR3 extends over 11 amino acids. The germline V gene encodes CDR1 SNHLY and CDR2 FYNNEI. The CDR3 DNA is TGTGCCCGGGACGTAGCTAACGGCTACACCTTC. Its protein is CARDVANGYTF.

This clonotype was detected ten times or more. This chain uses TRBV30 with TRBJ2-5; D unclear. Between the trimmed V and J ends, which lost 1 base and 5 bases, there was a span of 11 bases. Germline loops: CDR1 GTSNPN, CDR2 SVGIG (reference sequence). The CDR3 totals 13 residues. The CDR3 nucleotides read TGTGCCTGGAGTGGGGCAGAGGTGGAGACCCAGTACTTC. Its protein is CAWSGAEVETQYF.

In this sample, this clonotype turned up many times. The chain combines TRBV6-1 with TRBJ2-1; 7 positions match TRBD1. The V and J ends lost 0 bases and 2 bases, in that order; junction bases with no gene match: 1. This CDR3 contains 15 residues. CDR1 is MNHNS, CDR2 SASEGT, per germline. The CDR3 spells CASSEAGGTYNEQFF. CDR3 DNA: TGTGCCAGCAGTGAAGCAGGGGGCACCTACAATGAGCAGTTCTTC.